This entry features one TCR beta chain sequence. The data were taken from a study of blood T cell repertoires in COVID-19. Study-wide background: Donors in the United States, Italy and Spain gave samples during acute or convalescent COVID-19. The analysed material was cDNA or gDNA that came from T cells, B-cell-depleted T cells, or PBMCs.

Germline loops: CDR1 GTSNPN, CDR2 SVGIG (reference sequence). The CDR3 contains 14 residues. The V segment lost 4 bases and the J segment 7 bases; nucleotides outside the gene matches: 8. In the original processing: Estimates of nucleated cell counts were drawn from the amplification of reference gene primers. TCRdb keeps only in-frame clones here, not all; method: immunoSEQ multiplex PCR. V and J calls and clone size are copied from that table; D and trimming were computed from the DNA. Of more than 65,000 clones detected, about 80% appear once; the ten largest clones hold about 13%. The sample comprised peripheral blood. The chain has TRBV30 and TRBJ1-4; 8 bases are shared with TRBD1. The sequence was collected from a woman aged 80 or over with acute or convalescent COVID-19. The CDR3: CAWTGGRGGEKLFF. The CDR3 DNA reads as TGTGCCTGGACAGGGGGCAGAGGAGGTGAAAAACTGTTTTTT.